This is a list of T cell receptor beta chains from one sample in a study of blood T cells in healthy people across ages. TCRdb independently ran MiXCR on the 5' RACE reads; one entry per CDR3 protein. Of more than 1,400,000 distinct CDR3 sequences listed, approximately 40% are singletons. The material sequenced was blood. The receptors were sampled from a woman younger than 35 in good health. The CDR3 runs from the conserved cysteine through the conserved F or W. The D gene is left open where the match is weak. Some rows mark clone size as missing; the rest say once, few, many or name a class of expanded clone.

v_gene,j_gene,abundance,d_gene,CDR3aa,CDR3nt
TRBV6-5,TRBJ2-3,.,.,CASSLTRRGVVADTQYF,TGTGCCAGCAGTTTAACTCGCAGGGGAGTGGTGGCAGATACGCAGTATTTT
TRBV12-3/TRBV12-4,TRBJ2-1,few,TRBD2,CASRSNTGTNEDNEQFF,TGTGCCAGCAGGTCGAATACCGGGACTAACGAAGACAATGAGCAGTTCTTC
TRBV7-9,TRBJ2-7,.,.,CASLNMRNEQYF,TGTGCCAGTCTCAACATGAGGAATGAGCAGTACTTC
TRBV4-1,TRBJ1-1,few,.,CASSPPGGHSNTEAFF,TGCGCCAGCAGCCCCCCCGGGGGGCATTCGAACACTGAAGCTTTCTTT
TRBV14,TRBJ2-1,.,TRBD2,CASSQGFSGGSSYNEQFF,TGTGCCAGCAGCCAAGGCTTTAGCGGGGGGAGCTCCTACAATGAGCAGTTCTTC
TRBV21-1,TRBJ1-1,.,.,CASSKIGQGALNTEAFF,TGTGCCAGCAGCAAAATAGGACAGGGGGCTTTGAACACTGAAGCTTTCTTT
TRBV4-2,TRBJ2-7,.,TRBD1,CASSPLGTGGDEQYF,TGTGCCAGCAGCCCTCTAGGGACAGGGGGCGACGAGCAGTACTTC
TRBV5-1,TRBJ1-2,few,.,CASSLDETNYGYTF,TGCGCCAGCAGCTTGGACGAAACTAACTATGGCTACACCTTC
TRBV24-1,TRBJ1-2,.,.,CATSRDPAFDGYTF,TGTGCCACCTCCCGGGACCCTGCATTTGATGGCTACACCTTC
TRBV30,TRBJ2-7,.,TRBD2,CAGGEDTYEQYF,TGTGCCGGGGGGGAGGATACCTACGAGCAGTACTTC
TRBV5-1,TRBJ2-3,.,TRBD2,CASSLRASGGTDTQYF,TGCGCCAGCAGCTTGAGAGCTAGCGGGGGCACAGATACGCAGTATTTT
TRBV10-3,TRBJ2-2,.,.,CASRLNENTGELFF,TGTGCCTCTCGGCTGAATGAGAACACCGGGGAGCTGTTTTTT
TRBV7-2,TRBJ2-3,once,TRBD2,CASSLPPHLTSGKIPTQYF,TGTGCCAGCAGCCTGCCCCCCCACCTGACTAGCGGGAAAATCCCTACGCAGTATTTT
TRBV7-3,TRBJ2-1,few,TRBD2,CASSQSGLAGGREQFF,TGTGCCAGCAGCCAGAGTGGTCTAGCGGGGGGTCGTGAGCAGTTCTTC
TRBV10-3,TRBJ1-5,few,TRBD1,CAISPGQGYQPQHF,TGTGCCATCAGTCCGGGACAGGGTTATCAGCCCCAGCATTTT
TRBV18,TRBJ1-5,.,.,CASSPPEGPQHF,TGTGCCAGCTCACCACCGGAGGGTCCCCAGCATTTT
TRBV20-1,TRBJ2-3,.,.,CSAVDSRTDTQYF,TGCAGTGCTGTGGACTCGCGCACAGATACGCAGTATTTT
TRBV27,TRBJ2-2,.,.,CASSLSPGFYTGELFF,TGTGCCAGCAGTTTATCACCTGGGTTTTACACCGGGGAGCTGTTTTTT
TRBV20-1,TRBJ2-7,.,TRBD1,CSATGDSNTHEQYF,TGCAGTGCCACAGGGGACAGCAACACCCACGAGCAGTACTTC
TRBV5-5,TRBJ2-3,.,TRBD2,CASSLAAPSGRADTQYF,TGTGCCAGCAGCTTGGCCGCCCCTAGCGGGAGGGCAGATACGCAGTATTTT
TRBV5-1,TRBJ2-7,.,TRBD1,CASSQTGTGFNEQYF,TGCGCCAGCAGCCAGACCGGGACAGGGTTCAACGAGCAGTACTTC
TRBV6-6,TRBJ2-5,.,TRBD2,CASSYSGLATETQYF,TGTGCCAGCAGTTACTCAGGACTAGCTACGGAGACCCAGTACTTC
TRBV20-1,TRBJ2-7,few,.,CSASDRPDYEQYF,TGCAGTGCTTCGGACCGTCCCGACTACGAGCAGTACTTC
TRBV20-1,TRBJ2-1,few,.,CSAEPPYNEQFF,TGCAGTGCTGAGCCACCTTACAATGAGCAGTTCTTC
TRBV6-6,TRBJ1-1,.,.,CASSFGYRLNTEAFF,TGTGCCAGCAGTTTTGGGTACAGGTTAAACACTGAAGCTTTCTTT
TRBV2,TRBJ2-7,.,.,CATRPGSYYEQYF,TGTGCCACCCGGCCGGGGTCATACTACGAGCAGTACTTC
TRBV10-3,TRBJ2-7,few,TRBD1,CAIGPGTGGYYEQYF,TGTGCCATCGGACCCGGGACAGGGGGTTACTACGAGCAGTACTTC
TRBV20-1,TRBJ1-1,.,TRBD1,CSARDTGGPNTEAFF,TGCAGTGCTAGAGATACAGGGGGACCCAACACTGAAGCTTTCTTT
TRBV7-2,TRBJ2-5,.,TRBD2,CASSSPFNLAGAKQETQYF,TGTGCCAGCAGCTCACCCTTCAATCTAGCGGGGGCTAAACAAGAGACCCAGTACTTC
TRBV7-2,TRBJ2-7,.,TRBD2,CASSFTSSGTSGSNHEQYF,TGTGCCAGCAGCTTTACTTCATCCGGGACTAGCGGGAGTAACCACGAGCAGTACTTC
TRBV20-1,TRBJ1-5,.,.,CSAREAGQPQHF,TGCAGTGCTAGAGAGGCCGGGCAGCCCCAGCATTTT
TRBV15,TRBJ2-1,few,.,CATSRVAVDNEQFF,TGTGCCACCAGCAGGGTCGCGGTAGACAATGAGCAGTTCTTC
TRBV6-5,TRBJ2-2,.,.,CASSSRGYTGELFF,TGTGCCAGCAGTAGCAGGGGTTACACCGGGGAGCTGTTTTTT
TRBV7-9,TRBJ1-2,few,.,CASKAGGTNYGYTF,TGTGCCAGCAAAGCGGGGGGTACTAACTATGGCTACACCTTC
TRBV20-1,TRBJ2-1,.,TRBD2,CSARLTSGVYNEQFF,TGCAGTGCTAGGTTAACTAGCGGGGTTTACAATGAGCAGTTCTTC
TRBV2,TRBJ2-3,.,TRBD2,CAISGFGSGRPDTQYF,TGTGCCATAAGTGGGTTCGGTAGCGGGAGACCAGATACGCAGTATTTT
TRBV5-6,TRBJ2-1,.,.,CTSSLPALNNEQFF,TGTACCAGCAGCCTCCCGGCCCTAAACAATGAGCAGTTCTTC
TRBV6-5,TRBJ2-7,.,.,CASSSPESGFYEQYF,TGTGCCAGCAGTTCCCCAGAATCGGGATTCTACGAGCAGTACTTC
TRBV27,TRBJ2-7,.,TRBD1,CASRMGTGPYEQYF,TGTGCCAGCAGGATGGGGACAGGCCCCTACGAGCAGTACTTC
TRBV7-2,TRBJ1-2,.,.,CASTRAGATSYGYTF,TGTGCCAGCACCCGGGCGGGAGCAACTTCCTATGGCTACACCTTC
TRBV6-6,TRBJ1-2,.,.,CASSPLGGANYGYTF,TGTGCCAGCAGCCCCCTCGGCGGGGCTAACTATGGCTACACCTTC
TRBV7-2,TRBJ2-3,.,TRBD2,CASSPRGGLNTDTQYF,TGTGCCAGCAGCCCGCGGGGGGGCCTTAACACAGATACGCAGTATTTT
TRBV3-1,TRBJ2-3,.,TRBD1,CASTRTGMTDTQYF,TGTGCCAGCACCCGGACAGGGATGACAGATACGCAGTATTTT
TRBV10-3,TRBJ1-1,.,.,CAISESTPQAFF,TGTGCCATCAGTGAGTCGACACCTCAAGCTTTCTTT
TRBV29-1,TRBJ1-2,.,TRBD1,CSVGEGQGTF,TGCAGCGTTGGAGAAGGACAGGGCACCTTC
TRBV24-1,TRBJ2-2,.,TRBD2,CATRTSRYTGELFF,TGTGCCACCAGGACTAGCAGGTACACCGGGGAGCTGTTTTTT
TRBV28,TRBJ2-1,.,.,CASSLVPQYNEQFF,TGTGCCAGCAGTCTGGTACCACAATACAATGAGCAGTTCTTC
TRBV7-9,TRBJ2-7,.,TRBD2,CASTLGLGVYEQYF,TGTGCCAGCACCTTGGGACTAGGGGTCTACGAGCAGTACTTC
TRBV6-5,TRBJ2-1,few,TRBD2,CASSYTSGGYNEQFF,TGTGCCAGCAGTTATACTAGCGGGGGGTACAATGAGCAGTTCTTC
TRBV10-3,TRBJ2-7,.,.,CAISTPPLQYF,TGTGCCATCAGCACCCCTCCCCTCCAGTACTTC
TRBV12-3/TRBV12-4,TRBJ2-1,few,.,CASSGDGLNEQFF,TGTGCCAGCAGCGGGGACGGACTCAATGAGCAGTTCTTC
TRBV28,TRBJ1-1,.,.,CASSLDLPAVKTKAFF,TGTGCCAGCAGTTTAGATCTCCCGGCGGTGAAGACTAAAGCTTTCTTT
TRBV20-1,TRBJ2-1,few,TRBD2,CSARDIGLAGVSYNEQFF,TGCAGTGCTAGAGATATAGGACTAGCGGGAGTGTCCTACAATGAGCAGTTCTTC
TRBV20-1,TRBJ2-3,.,.,CSARQKGADTQYF,TGCAGTGCTAGACAAAAGGGCGCAGATACGCAGTATTTT